The 32 T cell receptor beta chains listed next were all sequenced from one sample in a study of graft-versus-host responses after intestinal transplantation. Some clones are missing from TCRdb's copy, which holds only in-frame ones; the method was immunoSEQ multiplex PCR. The sample consists of about 20,000 clones, 86% of them appearing once. The source material was bone marrow, sampled about 130 days after transplant. The receptors here all came from a human patient who received an intestinal transplant, so some T cells may come from the graft donor.

This clone was found once. J is TRBJ2-2 and V is TRBV6-5; 8 positions match TRBD1. The CDR3 is 14 amino acids. CDR1 is MNHEY and CDR2 is SVGAGI in the germline V gene. The trim removed 4 bases at V and 7 bases at J, leaving 5 bases unmatched. The CDR3 DNA follows: TGTGCCAGCAGTTTTGGACAGGGAAACGGGGAGCTGTTTTTT. Translated, it gives CASSFGQGNGELFF.

The chain uses TRBV2 and TRBJ2-2, with D possibly being TRBD2 (6 bases). CDR1 and CDR2 (germline): SNHLY, FYNNEI. Trimming cost V 8 bases and J 5 bases, with 15 bases left between them. The CDR3 has 14 amino acids. The CDR3 DNA reads as TGTGCCAGCTCAATTATAGCGGTTACCGGGGAGCTGTTTTTT. It yields the protein CASSIIAVTGELFF.

V is TRBV28 and J is TRBJ2-1; perhaps D is TRBD1 or TRBD2 (5 bases each). The V gene's germline CDR1 is MDHEN and CDR2 SYDVKM. V lost 6 bases and J 6 bases, leaving 12 bases between the germline ends. CDR3 length: 13 amino acids. As DNA, the CDR3 is TGTGCCAGCAGGAAGGGACCCCCCAATGAGCAGTTCTTC. Protein sequence: CASRKGPPNEQFF.

The chain links TRBV7-3 to TRBJ1-1; 10 bases map to TRBD1. The germline V gene encodes CDR1 SGHTA and CDR2 FQGTGA. This CDR3 spans 14 amino acids. V shed 6 bases and J 3 bases; nucleotides not matched to a gene: 4. The CDR3 nucleotides read TGTGCCAGCAGACCCGGACAGGGGGACACTGAAGCTTTCTTT. Translation gives CASRPGQGDTEAFF.

This clone was observed a single time. V gene TRBV13 combines with J gene TRBJ2-5, with TRBD1 matching 10 bases. Germline CDR1 PRHDT, CDR2 FYEKMQ (reference sequence). V dropped 5 bases and J dropped 6; count of bases not matched to a gene: 12. This CDR3 comprises 16 residues. In DNA, the CDR3 is TGTGCCAGCAGCCCACCCCCGGGACAGGGGAGAAAGACCCAGTACTTC. It is translated as CASSPPPGQGRKTQYF.

The chain joins TRBV5-4 to TRBJ2-5; D may be TRBD1 (5 bases). V dropped 2 bases and J dropped 3 bases, with 8 bases sitting between them. Per germline, CDR1 SGHNT and CDR2 YYREEE (reference sequence). The CDR3 totals 13 residues. The DNA for the CDR3 is TGTGCCAGCAGCTTCGACAGAGAAGAGACCCAGTACTTC. Protein: CASSFDREETQYF.

The CDR3 loop reads CASSQERVTGNTIYF. CDR3 sequence (DNA): TGTGCCAGCAGCCAAGAACGAGTTACTGGAAACACCATATATTTT. The rearrangement links TRBV4-2 to TRBJ1-3; no clear D. The germline CDR1 and CDR2 sequences are LGHNA and YNFKEQ. This CDR3 has 15 residues. Deletions cut 0 bases from V and 2 bases from J, with 8 bases between.

This chain connects TRBV5-1 to TRBJ2-7; tentatively, D is TRBD1 (5 bases). V dropped 3 bases and J dropped 7 bases, with 11 bases sitting between them. CDR3 length: 12 amino acids. From germline, CDR1 is SGHRS and CDR2 YFSETQ. The CDR3 DNA reads as TGCGCCAGCAGCTCTGGGGCGCGGGAGCAGTACTTC. The encoded protein is CASSSGAREQYF.

V gene TRBV10-1 combines with J gene TRBJ2-1; TRBD2 agrees at 8 bases. This CDR3 region has 16 residues. In germline, CDR1 is WNHNN, CDR2 SYGVQD (reference sequence). V gave up 0 bases and J gave up 8 bases; unmatched junction bases: 9. The CDR3 sequence: CASSESPAGAVDEQFF. Here the CDR3 DNA reads TGCGCCAGCAGTGAGTCACCAGCGGGAGCGGTCGATGAGCAGTTCTTC.

The chain employs TRBV4-1 and TRBJ2-7; D unclear. CDR1 is MGHRA and CDR2 is YSYEKL in the germline V gene. The length of the CDR3 is 13 residues. The germline V and J ends were trimmed by 0 bases and 3 bases, with 6 bases remaining between them. CDR3 coding DNA: TGCGCCAGCAGCCAAGATCTGTTCTACGAGCAGTACTTC. Translating gives CASSQDLFYEQYF.

The chain combines TRBV13 with TRBJ2-1; 10 bases match TRBD2. The CDR3 spans 15 residues. The J segment lost 8 bases and the V segment lost 1 base, leaving 5 bases of the junction unmatched. Looked up from germline, CDR1 is PRHDT and CDR2 is FYEKMQ (reference sequence). The CDR3 DNA is TGTGCCAGCAGCTTAGAAGCGGGAGGGCGAGATGAGCAGTTCTTC. Protein product: CASSLEAGGRDEQFF.

Only one count was recorded for this clone. This chain connects TRBV10-2 to TRBJ2-7; no reliable D call. Germline V gene sequence: CDR1 WSHSY, CDR2 SAAADI. Deletions cut 1 base from V and 5 bases from J, with 12 bases between. This CDR3 region has 14 residues. The CDR3: CASSELGSSHEQYF. CDR3 DNA: TGCGCCAGCAGTGAGTTAGGTAGTAGCCACGAGCAGTACTTC.

The chain carries TRBV4-1 and TRBJ2-7; no reliable D call. CDR3 length: 13 amino acids. The ends were cut back, 1 base at V and 5 bases at J, with 9 bases in the middle. Germline V gene data show CDR1 as MGHRA and CDR2 as YSYEKL. The CDR3 coding sequence is TGCGCCAGCAGCCAAGTCAGAGGAGACGAGCAGTACTTC. It codes for CASSQVRGDEQYF.

The CDR3 DNA reads TGTGCCAGCAGTGCACAGGGTCATGAAAAACTGTTTTTT. Translating gives CASSAQGHEKLFF. The chain is built from TRBV6-5 and TRBJ1-4, with a weak D call TRBD1 (6 bases). CDR1 is MNHEY and CDR2 is SVGAGI in the germline V gene. CDR3 length: 13 residues. V lost 5 bases, J lost 6 bases, and 10 bases lay in between.

The rearrangement joins TRBV11-3 to TRBJ2-3; D is uncertain. V was pared by 4 bases and J by 2 bases, with 4 bases between. The CDR3 length is 12 residues. Germline V gene data show CDR1 as SGHNT and CDR2 as YENEEA. The CDR3 region has the DNA TGTGCCAGCAGCTCGCACACAGATACGCAGTATTTT. This gives the protein CASSSHTDTQYF.

The chain recombines TRBV23-1 with TRBJ2-4; 11 positions match TRBD2. TRBV23-1 is labeled an ORF, and its function is uncertain. The CDR3 runs 15 residues. V shed 6 bases, J shed 5 bases, and the junction held 6 bases outside the gene matches. CDR3 nucleotide sequence: TGCGCCAGCAGCCCGGGACTAGCGGCCCAAAACATTCAGTACTTC. This encodes CASSPGLAAQNIQYF.

The table lists this clone with a few counts. The chain uses TRBV28 and TRBJ1-1; 7 positions agree with TRBD1. Germline loops: CDR1 MDHEN, CDR2 SYDVKM. The CDR3 covers 14 residues. Germline trimming cut 7 bases from V and 4 bases from J; bases unmatched to any gene: 9. CDR3 loop: CASTPGGTVTEAFF. CDR3 sequence (DNA): TGTGCCAGCACCCCAGGGGGGACAGTCACTGAAGCTTTCTTT. Based on the CDR3 plus reference TRBV28 and TRBJ1-1, the full variable domain is DVKVTQSSRYLVKRTGEKVFLECVQDMDHENMFWYRQDPGLGLRLIYFSYDVKMKEKGDIPEGYSVSREKKERFSLILESASTNQTSMYLCASTPGGTVTEAFFGQGTRLTVV.

This clone appeared once. The chain employs TRBV10-3 and TRBJ2-7; D not certain. CDR1 is ENHRY, CDR2 SYGVKD, per germline. The germline V and J ends were trimmed by 4 bases and 0 bases, with 7 bases remaining between them. The CDR3 consists of 13 residues. The CDR3 DNA is TGTGCCATCAGTGGTCGAAGCTCCTACGAGCAGTACTTC. It translates to CAISGRSSYEQYF.

This clone was observed a few times. V usage is TRBV9 and J usage is TRBJ2-2; D is unresolved. CDR3 length: 12 amino acids. Germline-derived CDR1 and CDR2 are SGDLS and YYNGEE. V lost 3 bases and J lost 7, with 7 bases in between. The CDR3, as DNA: TGTGCCAGCAGCGGCACGGACGGGGAGCTGTTTTTT. It is translated as CASSGTDGELFF.

The chain is built from TRBV9 and TRBJ2-1; tentatively, D is TRBD1 (5 bases). The CDR3 loop spans 14 amino acids. The germline gives CDR1 SGDLS, CDR2 YYNGEE. The V and J ends lost 0 bases and 4 bases respectively, with 8 bases between them. CDR3 nucleotides: TGTGCCAGCAGCGTAGGACAGCGATACAATGAGCAGTTCTTC. Translated: CASSVGQRYNEQFF.

V usage is TRBV19 and J usage is TRBJ2-1, with TRBD2 matching 10 bases. CDR1 is LNHDA and CDR2 is SQIVND in the germline V gene (reference sequence). The CDR3 is 16 amino acids. The ends lost 5 bases at V and 9 bases at J; junction bases unmatched: 13. The CDR3 sequence is CASSPTRAGGPGEQFF. DNA for the CDR3: TGTGCCAGTAGTCCCACGCGAGCGGGAGGGCCCGGTGAGCAGTTCTTC.

The chain links TRBV10-1 to TRBJ2-6; no clear D. Trimming stripped 5 bases from V and 5 bases from J, with 25 bases between. Germline assignment: CDR1 WNHNN and CDR2 SYGVQD (reference sequence). The CDR3 has 19 amino acids. This chain's CDR3 is CASSCDPRSHQSRANVLTF. The CDR3 nucleotides read TGCGCCAGCAGTTGTGATCCAAGATCGCACCAAAGTCGGGCCAACGTCCTGACTTTC.

This clone is a singleton in its sample. V usage is TRBV5-1 and J usage is TRBJ1-1, with D unresolved. CDR3 length equals 13 residues. Germline CDR1 SGHRS, CDR2 YFSETQ. V lost 7 bases to trimming and J lost 4 bases, with 14 bases between them. CDR3 sequence: CASRESLSTEAFF. As DNA, the CDR3 is TGCGCCAGCCGGGAGTCTCTTTCCACTGAAGCTTTCTTT.

V gene TRBV5-1 combines with J gene TRBJ1-3; possibly TRBD1 for D (5 bases). The CDR3 consists of 15 residues. Germline V gene data show CDR1 as SGHRS and CDR2 as YFSETQ. Deletions cut 2 bases from V and 1 base from J, with 10 bases between. This CDR3 reads CASSFGGGSGNTIYF. DNA of the CDR3: TGCGCCAGCAGCTTCGGGGGAGGGTCTGGAAACACCATATATTTT.

The rearrangement links TRBV28 to TRBJ1-1; D not certain. In germline, CDR1 is MDHEN, CDR2 SYDVKM. Trimming removed 4 bases from V and 7 bases from J, with 10 bases in between. The CDR3 runs to 12 residues. Here the CDR3 DNA reads TGTGCCAGCAGTTCCCCGACCAGTGAAGCTTTCTTT. Its translation: CASSSPTSEAFF.

The chain carries TRBV7-8 and TRBJ2-7, with 12 nucleotides matching TRBD2. The J call could be wrong; TRBJ2-1 is a better fit for the DNA end. Germline V gives CDR1 SGHVS, CDR2 FQNEAQ. The CDR3 extends over 15 amino acids. CDR3 loop: CASSWTSGTYNEQFF. CDR3 bases: TGTGCCAGCAGCTGGACTAGCGGGACTTACAATGAGCAGTTCTTC.

V and J are TRBV19 and TRBJ2-1; 7 bases map to TRBD2. CDR1 is LNHDA, CDR2 SQIVND, per germline (reference sequence). CDR3 length: 14 amino acids. The V segment lost 3 bases and the J segment 4 bases; nucleotides outside the gene matches: 3. The CDR3 region has the DNA TGTGCCAGTAGTATTGGCGGGGGTTACAATGAGCAGTTCTTC. Translating gives CASSIGGGYNEQFF.

The V call is TRBV5-6, the J call TRBJ2-6; D gene unclear. The V end lost 4 bases, the J end lost 0 bases, and 8 bases lay between the germline ends. This CDR3 region has 15 residues. Germline-derived CDR1 and CDR2 are SGHDT and YYEEEE. The CDR3 DNA reads as TGTGCCAGCAGCCTCAGCTACTCTGGGGCCAACGTCCTGACTTTC. This gives the protein CASSLSYSGANVLTF.

The gene calls are TRBV5-1 and TRBJ2-7; 7 nucleotides line up with TRBD1. J lost 0 bases, V lost 4 bases, and 4 bases had no gene match. Germline V gene data show CDR1 as SGHRS and CDR2 as YFSETQ. The CDR3 consists of 14 residues. The CDR3 DNA reads TGCGCCAGCAGCACCGGACAGGTCTCCTACGAGCAGTACTTC. Protein product: CASSTGQVSYEQYF.

The rearrangement uses TRBV6-1 and TRBJ2-7; 9 positions match TRBD2. Germline CDR1 and CDR2: MNHNS and SASEGT. The CDR3 spans 14 residues. With 4 bases clipped from V and 2 bases from J, the junction kept 3 bases outside the gene matches. CDR3 bases: TGTGCCAGCAGTGGTCTAGCGGGACCCTACGAGCAGTACTTC. This encodes CASSGLAGPYEQYF.

This rearrangement joins TRBV7-2 to TRBJ2-7; no firm D call. The CDR3 extends over 11 amino acids. V lost 1 base, J lost 4 bases, and 2 bases lay in between. The germline V gene encodes CDR1 SGHTA and CDR2 FQGNSA. CDR3 in amino acids: CASSLEYEQYF. As DNA, the CDR3 is TGTGCCAGCAGCTTAGAGTACGAGCAGTACTTC.

The chain is built from TRBV2 and TRBJ1-5, with a tentative D call TRBD1 (6 bases). The CDR3 runs 15 residues. The ends were cut back, 7 bases at V and 7 bases at J, with 20 bases in the middle. Germline CDR1 reads SNHLY; CDR2 reads FYNNEI. The CDR3 DNA is TGTGCCAGCAAGGGAAGACAGGCCCATCGGCAGCCCCAGCATTTT. It yields the protein CASKGRQAHRQPQHF.